This TCR beta chain came from a study of T cell responses to AZD1222 COVID-19 vaccine. This clone has only a few counts. Assay used: immunoSEQ multiplex PCR; TCRdb lists only in-frame clones, some missing. The table includes 70,000 to 80,000 clones, around 80% detected once. Trimming at V came to 8 bases and at J to 7 bases, leaving 9 bases not matched to a gene. CDR3 length equals 15 residues. Looked up from germline, CDR1 is WSHSY and CDR2 is SAAADI. Material: peripheral blood, obtained 28 days after the second AZD1222 dose. J is TRBJ2-2 and V is TRBV10-2; 11 nucleotides align to TRBD2. The sequence was obtained from an adult who received the AZD1222 COVID-19 vaccine. This CDR3 reads CASRPTSGGIGELFF. CDR3 in DNA: TGCGCCAGCCGTCCAACTAGCGGGGGAATCGGGGAGCTGTTTTTT.